The 6 T cell receptor beta chains below were found in one sample sequenced in a study of T cells in Graves' hyperthyroidism and ophthalmopathy. The TCR beta CDR3 regions underwent amplification using RNA transcripts as the source. The TCR CDR3 was amplified in a first-round RT-PCR using the HTBI primer set. In TCRdb, the multiplex PCR reads were re-called with MiXCR into one record per CDR3 protein. The table shows around 520,000 distinct CDR3 sequences, with approximately 24% occurring only once. The sequenced material came from blood. These receptor sequences come from a woman aged 25 to 39 with Graves' ophthalmopathy.

Here the CDR3 reads CATSRDTRGSNQPQHF. The CDR3 nucleotides read TGTGCCACCAGCAGAGATACCCGAGGGAGCAATCAGCCCCAGCATTTT. The J gene is TRBJ1-5, the V gene TRBV15; D is uncertain. Germline V CDR1 and CDR2: LNHNV, YYDKDF (reference sequence). The CDR3 runs to 16 residues. V lost 0 bases, J lost 1 base, and 10 bases lay in between. The entire variable domain, with the rest obtained from reference TRBV15 and TRBJ1-5, is as follows: DAMVIQNPRYQVTQFGKPVTLSCSQTLNHNVMYWYQQKSSQAPKLLFHYYDKDFNNEADTPDNFQSRRPNTSFCFLDIRSPGLGDTAMYLCATSRDTRGSNQPQHFGDGTRLSIL.

This clonotype has only one observation. The CDR3: CASSLARPSVYEQYF. Written as DNA, the CDR3 is TGTGCCAGCAGCTTAGCTCGTCCAAGTGTCTACGAGCAGTACTTC. The rearrangement links TRBV7-2 to TRBJ2-7; D is unclear. Germline V gene sequence: CDR1 SGHTA, CDR2 FQGNSA. The CDR3 sequence is 15 residues long. The germline V and J ends were trimmed by 0 bases and 3 bases, with 12 bases remaining between them.

This clonotype appeared many times. V and J are TRBV6-1 and TRBJ2-2; 10 positions agree with TRBD2. The V and J ends lost 7 bases and 3 bases, in that order; junction bases with no gene match: 5. This CDR3 has 15 amino acids. CDR1 is MNHNS, CDR2 SASEGT, per germline. The CDR3 spells CASNRAGGDTGELFF. The CDR3 region has the DNA TGTGCCAGCAATCGAGCGGGGGGGGACACCGGGGAGCTGTTTTTT.

This clonotype was observed a few times. V and J are TRBV4-1 and TRBJ2-7, with unresolved D. The CDR3 is made up of 16 amino acids. Germline assignment: CDR1 MGHRA and CDR2 YSYEKL. The V and J ends lost 5 bases and 3 bases respectively, with 20 bases between them. For the CDR3, the DNA is TGCGCCAGCAGCGGAGAGGTAAATGATTTAGGCTACGAGCAGTACTTC. It specifies CASSGEVNDLGYEQYF.

This clonotype was picked up many times. The genes are TRBV27 and TRBJ2-2; D remains ambiguous. CDR3 length equals 15 residues. Germline lookup yields CDR1 MNHEY and CDR2 SMNVEV (reference sequence). The V end lost 2 bases, the J end lost 2 bases, and 9 bases lay between the germline ends. This CDR3 is CASSLDRYNTGELFF. CDR3 DNA: TGTGCCAGCAGTTTAGATAGGTACAACACCGGGGAGCTGTTTTTT.

The table lists this clonotype with many counts. CDR3 sequence (DNA): TGCAGCGTTGCCCAGGGGGAGGGTGAAGCTTTCTTT. Its protein is CSVAQGEGEAFF. This rearrangement joins TRBV29-1 to TRBJ1-1, with 7 positions matching TRBD1. In germline, CDR1 is SQVTM, CDR2 ANQGSEA. This CDR3 has 12 amino acids. V lost 4 bases and J lost 7; bases outside the gene matches: 6.